The source of this T cell receptor (beta chain) is a study of CD8 T cells in Susac syndrome. CD8+ and CD4+ blood T cells underwent TCR beta sequencing. The multiple sclerosis controls consisted of treatment-naive patients with relapsing-remitting disease, either stable or active. TEMRA cells were FACS-enriched, unlike CD8+ and CD4+ T cells, which were negatively isolated. Reverse transcription used about 0.45 to 1 ug RNA and random hexamers. Each CDR3 protein is one row after TCRdb ran MiXCR on the immunoSEQ multiplex PCR reads. The sample has approximately 150,000 distinct CDR3 sequences, roughly 95% seen once. This CDR3 comprises 16 residues. V lost 1 base and J 1 base, leaving 13 bases between the germline ends. The germline CDR1 and CDR2 sequences are LGHDT and YNNKEL (reference sequence). This clonotype was recorded only once.

The sequence derives from a human donor with multiple sclerosis. Sequencing was performed on CD4+ T cells from PBMCs. V usage is TRBV3-1 and J usage is TRBJ1-2, with D perhaps TRBD1 (5 bases). CDR3: CASSQGSGTGNYGYTF. The DNA of the CDR3 is TGTGCCAGCAGCCAAGGATCCGGGACCGGTAACTATGGCTACACCTTC. Using reference TRBV3-1 and TRBJ1-2 for the parts outside the CDR3, the full variable domain is DTAVSQTPKYLVTQMGNDKSIKCEQNLGHDTMYWYKQDSKKFLKIMFSYNNKELIINETVPNRFSPKSPDKAHLNLHINSLELGDSAVYFCASSQGSGTGNYGYTFGSGTRLTVV.